Below, 8 T cell receptor beta chains from the same sample are listed, as sequenced in a study of T cell responses to AZD1222 COVID-19 vaccine. Sequencing used immunoSEQ multiplex PCR; TCRdb keeps in-frame clones, though not all of them. Found here are about 180,000 clones, 94% of them singletons; the top ten hold more than 1.5%. The sequencing here drew on peripheral blood, taken 28 days after the second AZD1222 dose. These receptors all come from an adult who received the AZD1222 COVID-19 vaccine.

The chain joins TRBV27 to TRBJ1-4, with D possibly matching TRBD1 (5 bases). Germline CDR1 reads MNHEY; CDR2 reads SMNVEV (reference sequence). Trimming shortened V by 6 bases and J by 0 bases, and 17 bases separated the two germline ends. The CDR3 has 17 residues. CDR3 DNA sequence: TGTGCCAGCAGGGGGAAGGGGTTGTGGGCAACTAATGAAAAACTGTTTTTT. Translated: CASRGKGLWATNEKLFF.

CDR3 protein: CASSLLGTVEAFF. In nucleotides, the CDR3 is TGTGCCAGCAGTCTCCTCGGAACAGTTGAAGCTTTCTTT. The chain is built from TRBV12-3 or TRBV12-4 and TRBJ1-1; D call uncertain. This CDR3 is 13 amino acids long. The V end was cut by 5 bases, the J end by 7 bases, with 14 bases between.

The CDR3 DNA is TGTGCCAGTAGTATCGGCGGGAATGTTGATACGCAGTATTTT. Translating gives CASSIGGNVDTQYF. The chain employs TRBV19 and TRBJ2-3; a possible D gene is TRBD2 (6 bases). This CDR3 is built from 14 residues. Germline-derived CDR1 and CDR2 are LNHDA and SQIVND (reference sequence). The V end was cut by 3 bases, the J end by 6 bases, with 13 bases between.

The J gene is TRBJ2-1, the V gene TRBV3-1 (or the pseudogene TRBV3-2); D is ambiguous. Germline lookup yields CDR1 LGHDT and CDR2 YNNKEL (reference sequence). This CDR3 comprises 15 residues. Trimming cost V 0 bases and J 3 bases, with 9 bases left between them. The CDR3 here is CASSQEVFYYNEQFF. The CDR3 coding sequence is TGTGCCAGCAGCCAAGAGGTCTTCTACTACAATGAGCAGTTCTTC.

V and J are TRBV11-3 and TRBJ1-1; D possibly corresponds to TRBD1 (5 bases). The length of the CDR3 is 16 residues. V lost 2 bases, J lost 1 base, and 14 bases lay in between. CDR1 SGHNT and CDR2 YENEEA come from the germline V gene. CDR3: CASSLRSQGRNTEAFF. Written as DNA, the CDR3 is TGTGCCAGCAGCTTACGAAGCCAGGGAAGGAACACTGAAGCTTTCTTT.

This chain links TRBV7-2 with TRBJ2-7; 11 nucleotides match TRBD1. The V gene's germline CDR1 is SGHTA and CDR2 FQGNSA. The CDR3 length is 15 residues. J gave up 3 bases and V 1 base, and 2 bases lay outside the gene matches. The CDR3 DNA sequence: TGTGCCAGCAGCTTAGGGGGGACAGGGGGCTACGAGCAGTACTTC. Its translation is CASSLGGTGGYEQYF.

This chain connects TRBV2 to TRBJ1-1; D gene uncertain. The germline V gene encodes CDR1 SNHLY and CDR2 FYNNEI. Trimming removed 8 bases from V and 0 bases from J, with 10 bases in between. This CDR3 is built from 13 residues. CDR3 in amino acids: CASLRQLNTEAFF. CDR3 DNA: TGTGCCAGCCTCCGGCAGTTGAACACTGAAGCTTTCTTT.

The V and J genes are TRBV5-4 and TRBJ1-2; the match to TRBD1 covers 9 bases. This CDR3 has 15 residues. After removal of 3 bases from V and 5 bases from J, the junction contained 8 bases not matched to a gene. The germline V gene encodes CDR1 SGHNT and CDR2 YYREEE (reference sequence). The CDR3 region has the DNA TGTGCCAGCAGCTCGCAACAGGGGGCGCGTTATGGCTACACCTTC. Translation gives CASSSQQGARYGYTF.